These 15 T cell receptor beta chains came from one sample sequenced in a study of T cell responses to AZD1222 COVID-19 vaccine. Sequencing used immunoSEQ multiplex PCR; TCRdb keeps in-frame clones, though not all of them. The data contain more than 75,000 clones, about nine tenths of them seen just once; the ten biggest clones take up around 5.8%. Sequenced here: peripheral blood, sampled 28 days after the second AZD1222 dose. The receptors were sampled from an adult who received the AZD1222 COVID-19 vaccine.

The genes are TRBV5-6 and TRBJ1-5, with D perhaps TRBD1 (6 bases). This CDR3 spans 16 amino acids. From germline, CDR1 is SGHDT and CDR2 YYEEEE. The ends were cut back, 0 bases at V and 7 bases at J, with 17 bases in the middle. CDR3 protein: CASSLGDTPNGQPQHF. The CDR3 DNA sequence: TGTGCCAGCAGCTTGGGGGACACTCCTAACGGACAGCCCCAGCATTTT. The whole variable domain, filled in from reference TRBV5-6 and TRBJ1-5, reads DAGVTQSPTHLIKTRGQQVTLRCSPKSGHDTVSWYQQALGQGPQFIFQYYEEEERQRGNFPDRFSGHQFPNYSSELNVNALLLGDSALYLCASSLGDTPNGQPQHFGDGTRLSIL.

Written as DNA, the CDR3 is TGTGCCAGCAGTTACAACAGGGTGGGCCAGCCCCAGCATTTT. Residues: CASSYNRVGQPQHF. This chain connects TRBV27 to TRBJ1-5; a weak D match, TRBD1 (6 bases). There are 14 residues in the CDR3. V lost 4 bases and J lost 7, with 14 bases in between. The V gene's germline CDR1 is MNHEY and CDR2 SMNVEV (reference sequence).

The rearrangement links TRBV15 to TRBJ2-1; D is ambiguous. The CDR3 has 13 residues. CDR1 LNHNV and CDR2 YYDKDF come from the germline V gene (reference sequence). Trimming shortened V by 5 bases and J by 3 bases, and 8 bases separated the two germline ends. The CDR3 protein is CATSEYNYNEQFF. Here the CDR3 DNA reads TGTGCCACCAGCGAATACAACTACAATGAGCAGTTCTTC.

The CDR3 DNA reads as TGTGCCAGCAGCTTGGACAGGGGCGAGCAGTACTTC. The encoded protein is CASSLDRGEQYF. The rearrangement joins TRBV11-2 to TRBJ2-7; TRBD1 aligns across 9 bases. J gave up 6 bases and V 3 bases, and 0 bases lay outside the gene matches. CDR1 is SGHAT and CDR2 is FQNNGV in the germline V gene. The CDR3 loop spans 12 amino acids. Full variable domain (outside the CDR3, taken from reference TRBV11-2 and TRBJ2-7): EAGVAQSPRYKIIEKRQSVAFWCNPISGHATLYWYQQILGQGPKLLIQFQNNGVVDDSQLPKDRFSAERLKGVDSTLKIQPAKLEDSAVYLCASSLDRGEQYFGPGTRLTVT.

This clone was recorded only once. The chain has TRBV21-1 and TRBJ2-5. TRBV21-1 is a recognized pseudogene. The CDR3 contains 14 residues. CDR3 sequence: CASSLGGRQETQYF. The DNA of the CDR3 is TGTGCCAGCAGCCTGGGGGGCCGCCAAGAGACCCAGTACTTC.

This chain links TRBV30 with TRBJ2-3, with 9 positions matching TRBD1. CDR3 size: 15 residues. The V segment lost 2 bases and the J segment 4 bases; nucleotides outside the gene matches: 7. CDR1 is GTSNPN and CDR2 is SVGIG in the germline V gene (reference sequence). The CDR3 DNA reads TGTGCCTGGAGTATATCGACAGGGGGGGCAGATACGCAGTATTTT. Amino acids: CAWSISTGGADTQYF.

This chain joins TRBV6-4 and TRBJ1-1, with D perhaps TRBD1 (5 bases). The length of the CDR3 is 14 residues. Germline CDR1 is MRHNA and CDR2 is SNTAGT. Trimming removed 6 bases at V and 5 bases at J, with 16 bases between. The CDR3: CASRKQDTGTEAFF. DNA of the CDR3: TGTGCCAGCAGAAAACAGGACACTGGGACTGAAGCTTTCTTT.

The V call is TRBV7-2, the J call TRBJ1-3; no clear D. Trimming removed 1 base from V and 3 bases from J, with 10 bases in between. Germline CDR1 reads SGHTA; CDR2 reads FQGNSA. CDR3 length: 15 amino acids. The CDR3 is CASSLGGGFGNTIYF. In DNA, the CDR3 is TGTGCCAGCAGCTTAGGCGGAGGGTTTGGAAACACCATATATTTT.

The gene calls are TRBV5-5 and TRBJ1-6; no clear D. This CDR3 is built from 16 residues. Germline CDR1 SGHKS, CDR2 YYEKEE (reference sequence). The V end lost 0 bases, the J end lost 0 bases, and 7 bases lay between the germline ends. CDR3 sequence (DNA): TGTGCCAGCAGCTTGGACGCGAGCTCCTATAATTCACCCCTCCACTTT. Translated: CASSLDASSYNSPLHF.

The DNA of the CDR3 is TGTGCCAGCAGCTTAGAAGGGGTGAAAAGACGCGGAAACACCATATATTTT. Protein sequence: CASSLEGVKRRGNTIYF. This chain connects TRBV11-2 to TRBJ1-3, with TRBD1 as a possible D gene (5 bases). Trimming took 0 bases from V and 4 from J, leaving 16 bases between them. The V gene's germline CDR1 is SGHAT and CDR2 FQNNGV. The CDR3 spans 17 residues.

The V gene is TRBV24-1, the J gene TRBJ2-1; 7 positions match TRBD1. Unmatched junction bases numbered 12, after V lost 12 bases and J lost 2 bases. Germline assignment: CDR1 KGHDR and CDR2 SFDVKD. This CDR3 is 15 amino acids long. The CDR3 spells CARKGAAETYNEQFF. CDR3 coding DNA: TGTGCCCGGAAGGGGGCCGCTGAAACCTACAATGAGCAGTTCTTC.

The V and J genes are TRBV5-1 and TRBJ1-6; possible D gene TRBD1, 6 bases. Trimming removed 4 bases at V and 8 bases at J, with 16 bases between. In germline, CDR1 is SGHRS, CDR2 YFSETQ. CDR3 length: 15 amino acids. CDR3 region: CASSVETGQYSPLHF. CDR3 bases: TGCGCCAGCAGCGTGGAGACAGGCCAATATTCACCCCTCCACTTT.

The rearrangement links TRBV9 to TRBJ1-4; weak D call: TRBD1 (5 bases). V was pared by 0 bases and J by 3 bases, with 9 bases between. Germline V lookup: CDR1 SGDLS, CDR2 YYNGEE. The CDR3 runs to 15 residues. The CDR3, as DNA: TGTGCCAGCAGCGTAGACGACAGCCCTAATGAAAAACTGTTTTTT. It translates to CASSVDDSPNEKLFF. The variable domain in full, completed from reference TRBV9 and TRBJ1-4, reads DSGVTQTPKHLITATGQRVTLRCSPRSGDLSVYWYQQSLDQGLQFLIQYYNGEERAKGNILERFSAQQFPDLHSELNLSSLELGDSALYFCASSVDDSPNEKLFFGSGTQLSVL.

This clone was found once. The chain employs TRBV7-9 and TRBJ1-6, with 8 bases aligning to TRBD1. The CDR3 extends over 16 amino acids. Unmatched junction bases numbered 8, after V lost 5 bases and J lost 5 bases. Germline loops: CDR1 SEHNR, CDR2 FQNEAQ (reference sequence). This CDR3 reads CASSTLPDRDNSPLHF. In DNA form, the CDR3 reads TGTGCCAGCAGCACCCTTCCGGACAGGGATAATTCACCCCTCCACTTT.

V and J are TRBV6-1 and TRBJ1-3, with TRBD1 as a possible D gene (6 bases). This CDR3 is built from 17 residues. V was pared by 2 bases and J by 0 bases, with 14 bases between. CDR1 MNHNS and CDR2 SASEGT come from the germline V gene. CDR3 bases: TGTGCCAGCAGTGAATTGGTGAGGGGGAACTCTGGAAACACCATATATTTT. Residues: CASSELVRGNSGNTIYF.